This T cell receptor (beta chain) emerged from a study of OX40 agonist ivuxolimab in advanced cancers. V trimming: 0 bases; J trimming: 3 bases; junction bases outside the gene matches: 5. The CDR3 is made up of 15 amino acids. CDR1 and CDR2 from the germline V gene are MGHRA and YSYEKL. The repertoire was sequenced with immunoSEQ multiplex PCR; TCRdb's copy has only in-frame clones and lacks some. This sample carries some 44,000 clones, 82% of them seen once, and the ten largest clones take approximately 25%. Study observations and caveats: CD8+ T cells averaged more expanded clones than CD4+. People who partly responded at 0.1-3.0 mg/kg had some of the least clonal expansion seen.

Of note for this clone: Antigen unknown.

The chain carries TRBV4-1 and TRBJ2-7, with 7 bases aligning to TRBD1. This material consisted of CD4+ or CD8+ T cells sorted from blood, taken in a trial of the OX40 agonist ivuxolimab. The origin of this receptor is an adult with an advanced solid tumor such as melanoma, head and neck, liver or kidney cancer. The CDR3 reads CASSQDRDSVYEQYF. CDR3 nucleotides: TGCGCCAGCAGCCAAGACCGGGACAGCGTCTACGAGCAGTACTTC.